This T cell receptor (beta chain) was obtained from a study of CD8 T cells in Susac syndrome (dated by TCRdb to the late 2010s). The study in broad terms: Repertoire sequencing was used to test whether CD8+ T cell activation and differentiation in Susac syndrome was antigen driven.

Peripheral blood CD8+ and CD4+ T cells from healthy donors, Susac syndrome patients and multiple sclerosis patients were profiled by high-throughput TCR beta sequencing. The multiple sclerosis controls were treatment-naive patients whose relapsing-remitting disease, either stable or active, fulfilled the revised McDonald criteria. Bulk CD8+ and CD4+ T cells were purified magnetically by negative isolation, whereas CD8+ TEMRA cells were enriched by FACS. Blood was drawn into EDTA tubes, processed within 24 hours, and PBMCs were isolated by density gradient centrifugation. PBMCs intended for TCR sequencing were cryopreserved in liquid nitrogen and thawed later in a water bath at 37 degrees C. The sorted or isolated CD4+, CD8+ and CD8+ TEMRA cells had a purity of 90% or higher. As to this clonotype: Its specific antigen is unknown. Base-call qualities are not available, and no considerably larger clone is one nucleotide away.

The investigation overall reported the following: The TCR sequencing and HLA analysis was acknowledged to have included a relatively small number of individuals.

RNA was extracted using the RNeasy kit, and roughly 0.5 to 1 microgram was reverse transcribed with random hexamers. The immunoSEQ multiplex PCR assay, covering 54 Vbeta and 13 Jbeta segments, was used to amplify TCR beta CDR3 regions. PCR amplification bias was corrected using a synthetic template baseline for primer optimization and computational correction. The authors processed their data as follows. Reads were annotated to V, D and J genes according to IMGT and were analyzed with immunoSEQ Analyzer, with only productive sequences retained. To calculate clonality, Shannon entropy was normalized by log2 of the number of productive unique sequences and then subtracted from one. Public and private clones were assessed among the 100 most prevalent clones of each patient and control. Clones were defined as Susac-specific when absent from the healthy and MS cohorts, from over 950 published viral clones and from other ImmuneACCESS disease sequences. TCRdb trimmed public reads at Q25 via fastp, called clones via MiXCR and kept in-frame beta chains. One record per CDR3 amino acid sequence lists the most common genes and DNA. In this record, the V and J calls reflect TCRdb's handling and not the investigators' own analysis. The sample contains about 200,000 distinct CDR3 sequences, 85% to 95% of them found a single time. The biggest ten clones account for approximately 0.08% of the sample.

The sequenced material came from CD4+ T cells from PBMCs. This TCR was sampled from a human donor with multiple sclerosis.

The DNA is TGCAGTACCCAGGGAACTGAAGCTTTCTTT. This codes for CSTQGTEAFF. The sequence links TRBV20-1 to TRBJ1-1; 5 matching bases give a weak D call of TRBD1. V loses 8 bases of germline sequence and J loses 5 bases, and the interval between the two ends is 9 bases. The CDR3 covers 10 residues, taking in both the cysteine and the phenylalanine. Only the CDR3 DNA stays, 30 bases, in frame from base 1. The germline V gene (reference sequence) specifies DFQATT as CDR1 and SNEGSKA as CDR2.